This TCR beta chain was identified in a study of CD8+ T cells in alopecia areata. Extraction of RNA preceded its reverse transcription into cDNA, which served as the sequencing template. Some clones are missing from TCRdb's copy, which holds only in-frame ones; the method was immunoSEQ multiplex PCR. The sample consists of around 65,000 clones, under 55% of them appearing once. V lost 4 bases and J 5 bases, leaving 6 bases between the germline ends. Germline V gives CDR1 SEHNR, CDR2 FQNEAQ (reference sequence). The CDR3 is 11 residues long. This chain uses TRBV7-9 with TRBJ2-7; no firm D call. The specimen comprised CD8+ T cells sorted from blood, sampled at week 0. This receptor was identified in a human donor with alopecia areata. CDR3 nucleotides: TGTGCCAGCAGCTATGGTCACGAGCAGTACTTC. It specifies CASSYGHEQYF.